This entry lists 27 T cell receptor beta chains sequenced from one sample in a study of CD8 T cells in Susac syndrome. RNA totalling 0.5 to 1 ug underwent reverse transcription with random hexamers. TCRdb ran MiXCR on the immunoSEQ multiplex PCR reads and lists one entry per CDR3 protein. In the table there are just over 300,000 distinct CDR3 sequences, roughly 94% of which are singletons. The sequencing input was CD4+ T cells from PBMCs. These receptor sequences come from a human donor with multiple sclerosis.

This chain connects TRBV6-6 to TRBJ2-1; TRBD2 matches at 13 bases. The junction had 4 bases not matched to a gene; V was cut back by 2 bases and J by 6 bases. CDR1 and CDR2 from the germline V gene are MNHNY and SVGAGI (reference sequence). CDR3 size: 16 residues. The CDR3 sequence: CASSYRGLAGTNEQFF. The CDR3 coding sequence is TGTGCCAGCAGTTACCGGGGACTAGCGGGAACCAATGAGCAGTTCTTC.

The rearrangement joins TRBV10-3 to TRBJ1-1; 10 bases fit TRBD1. CDR3 length: 15 residues. CDR1 ENHRY and CDR2 SYGVKD come from the germline V gene. V was clipped by 6 bases and J by 5 bases; unmatched bases: 9. The DNA for the CDR3 is TGTGCCATCAGGATGACAGGGGGCGAGGGTACTGAAGCTTTCTTT. Translation: CAIRMTGGEGTEAFF.

V and J are TRBV25-1 and TRBJ2-5, with 8 bases identical to TRBD2. The length of the CDR3 is 14 residues. The J segment lost 5 bases and the V segment lost 8 bases, leaving 10 bases of the junction unmatched. Germline values: CDR1 MGHDK, CDR2 SYGVNS. The CDR3 protein is CASAINSGMETQYF. The CDR3 DNA sequence: TGTGCCAGCGCCATTAATAGCGGGATGGAGACCCAGTACTTC.

The chain is built from TRBV19 and TRBJ2-3, with 12 bases lining up with TRBD2. CDR3 length: 17 residues. J was trimmed by 4 bases and V by 4 bases; bases with no gene match: 9. Germline V CDR1 and CDR2: LNHDA, SQIVND (reference sequence). The CDR3 region is CASSRGLAGPRADTQYF. The CDR3 DNA reads TGTGCCAGTAGTAGGGGACTAGCGGGCCCCCGGGCAGATACGCAGTATTTT.

The chain links TRBV18 to TRBJ1-2; 9 bases map to TRBD1. Germline CDR1 is KGHSH and CDR2 is LQKENI. This CDR3 has 14 residues. V dropped 8 bases and J dropped 4; count of bases not matched to a gene: 8. In DNA, the CDR3 is TGTGCCAGCGGGACAGGGAACCACCTCTATGGCTACACCTTC. This encodes CASGTGNHLYGYTF.

The V call is TRBV7-6, the J call TRBJ1-1; D gene unclear. V shed 7 bases and J shed 1 base, with 10 bases lying between them. Germline assignment: CDR1 SGHVS and CDR2 FNYEAQ. The length of the CDR3 is 13 residues. CDR3 nucleotide sequence: TGTGCCAGCACCACTTTGCCGAACACTGAAGCTTTCTTT. It codes for CASTTLPNTEAFF.

The chain joins TRBV5-6 to TRBJ2-1; 7 bases agree with TRBD2. V shed 3 bases and J 7 bases; nucleotides not matched to a gene: 13. Germline-derived CDR1 and CDR2 are SGHDT and YYEEEE. The length of the CDR3 is 16 residues. CDR3 bases: TGTGCCAGCAGCTCGAATTTGAACGGGCGGGAGAATGAGCAGTTCTTC. Encoded protein: CASSSNLNGRENEQFF. Drawing the rest from reference TRBV5-6 and TRBJ2-1, the complete variable domain is DAGVTQSPTHLIKTRGQQVTLRCSPKSGHDTVSWYQQALGQGPQFIFQYYEEEERQRGNFPDRFSGHQFPNYSSELNVNALLLGDSALYLCASSSNLNGRENEQFFGPGTRLTVL.

The chain has TRBV5-1 and TRBJ2-1, with 7 bases fitting TRBD1. V lost 5 bases and J lost 8; bases outside the gene matches: 10. The germline V gene has CDR1 SGHRS and CDR2 YFSETQ. The CDR3 has 14 amino acids. The CDR3 loop reads CASSSGPQGDEQFF. The CDR3 nucleotides read TGCGCCAGCAGTTCAGGGCCTCAGGGGGATGAGCAGTTCTTC.

As regards this clonotype: The junction differs from germline at one of its ends, possibly a read error. This rearrangement joins TRBV14 to TRBJ2-1, with TRBD2 matching over 7 bases. The CDR3 sequence is 13 residues long. Germline V gene sequence: CDR1 SGHDN, CDR2 FVKESK. The DNA for the CDR3 is TGTGCCAGCAGCCAAAACCTCCGGGACTACCTGCTCTTC. This codes for CASSQNLRDYLLF.

V usage is TRBV5-6 and J usage is TRBJ1-5, with D perhaps matching TRBD1 (6 bases). The CDR3 runs 13 residues. Deletions cut 3 bases from V and 2 bases from J, with 6 bases between. CDR1 and CDR2 (germline): SGHDT, YYEEEE. The CDR3 coding sequence is TGTGCCAGCAGCTCAGGGGGCAATCAGCCCCAGCATTTT. Translated: CASSSGGNQPQHF.

V usage is TRBV5-4 and J usage is TRBJ2-2, with 8 bases fitting TRBD2. This CDR3 region has 16 residues. After removal of 0 bases from V and 4 bases from J, the junction contained 5 bases not matched to a gene. CDR1 and CDR2 (germline): SGHNT, YYREEE (reference sequence). This chain's CDR3 is CASSLAGGAITGELFF. CDR3 sequence (DNA): TGTGCCAGCAGCTTGGCCGGGGGGGCAATCACCGGGGAGCTGTTTTTT.

This chain joins TRBV19 and TRBJ2-2; 12 bases are a match to TRBD2. Looked up from germline, CDR1 is LNHDA and CDR2 is SQIVND (reference sequence). Trimming at V came to 6 bases and at J to 5 bases, leaving 7 bases not matched to a gene. The CDR3 is 16 residues long. CDR3 in DNA: TGTGCCAGTAGAGCGACTAGCGGGAGACGGACCGGGGAGCTGTTTTTT. Its translation: CASRATSGRRTGELFF.

The chain is built from TRBV7-3 and TRBJ1-2; the D is unclear. CDR1 and CDR2 from the germline V gene are SGHTA and FQGTGA. Trimming left V 5 bases short and J 1 base short, with 14 bases between. This CDR3 spans 15 amino acids. The CDR3 bases are TGTGCCAGCAGCCCAAGCCTCACAAGTAACTATGGCTACACCTTC. Translation: CASSPSLTSNYGYTF.

The chain has TRBV7-3 and TRBJ1-2; 8 bases align to TRBD1. Germline lookup yields CDR1 SGHTA and CDR2 FQGTGA. Unmatched junction bases numbered 12, after V lost 0 bases and J lost 9 bases. This CDR3 comprises 16 residues. CDR3 sequence (DNA): TGTGCCAGCAGCTTAACGGGTGACAGGGGTGGCGCTAGCTACACCTTC. It yields the protein CASSLTGDRGGASYTF.

The chain carries TRBV6-6 and TRBJ2-5; no clear D. The CDR3 consists of 13 residues. Germline-derived CDR1 and CDR2 are MNHNY and SVGAGI (reference sequence). Trimming shortened V by 0 bases and J by 4 bases, and 6 bases separated the two germline ends. CDR3 nucleotide sequence: TGTGCCAGCAGTTACTCGATCGCAGAGACCCAGTACTTC. Residues: CASSYSIAETQYF.

The gene calls are TRBV7-6 and TRBJ2-1, with 8 bases lining up with TRBD2. J gave up 9 bases and V 5 bases, and 12 bases lay outside the gene matches. CDR1 SGHVS and CDR2 FNYEAQ come from the germline V gene. CDR3 length: 15 amino acids. The CDR3: CASSQLARGVGEQFF. The CDR3, as DNA: TGTGCCAGCAGCCAACTAGCGCGGGGGGTTGGTGAGCAGTTCTTC. Complete variable domain (other parts from reference TRBV7-6 and TRBJ2-1): GAGVSQSPRYKVTKRGQDVALRCDPISGHVSLYWYRQALGQGPEFLTYFNYEAQQDKSGLPNDRFSAERPEGSISTLTIQRTEQRDSAMYRCASSQLARGVGEQFFGPGTRLTVL.

This chain links TRBV30 with TRBJ1-2; possibly TRBD1 for D (6 bases). V lost 4 bases and J lost 9, with 18 bases in between. The germline gives CDR1 GTSNPN, CDR2 SVGIG (reference sequence). The CDR3 length is 13 residues. For the CDR3, the DNA is TGTGCCTGGAACCCCGCGGGGGCTATAAGCTACACCTTC. Amino acids: CAWNPAGAISYTF.

V is TRBV5-1 and J is TRBJ2-3; D ambiguous. The V gene lost 1 base and the J gene lost 0 bases, with 12 bases spanning the gap. Germline V gene lookup returns CDR1 SGHRS and CDR2 YFSETQ. The CDR3 loop spans 16 amino acids. CDR3 DNA: TGCGCCAGCAGCTTGTATCTGGATGAAAGCACAGATACGCAGTATTTT. Its protein is CASSLYLDESTDTQYF.

The chain joins TRBV19 to TRBJ2-1; 7 nucleotides match TRBD2. Losses at the gene ends were 4 bases for V and 8 bases for J; bases not matched to a gene: 14. The germline CDR1 and CDR2 sequences are LNHDA and SQIVND (reference sequence). There are 16 residues in the CDR3. The CDR3 reads CASSKTRTRDRYEQFF. The CDR3 DNA reads as TGTGCCAGTAGTAAAACCAGGACTAGGGATAGGTATGAGCAGTTCTTC. The whole variable domain, remainder taken from reference TRBV19 and TRBJ2-1, is DGGITQSPKYLFRKEGQNVTLSCEQNLNHDAMYWYRQDPGQGLRLIYYSQIVNDFQKGDIAEGYSVSREKKESFPLTVTSAQKNPTAFYLCASSKTRTRDRYEQFFGPGTRLTVL.

This chain links TRBV20-1 with TRBJ1-1; no clear D gene. The germline gives CDR1 DFQATT, CDR2 SNEGSKA (reference sequence). V was clipped by 5 bases and J by 4 bases, with 20 bases between them. This CDR3 is built from 15 residues. The CDR3, as DNA: TGCAGTGCTTCCCTTTCTGGTTCTCGAGGCACTGAAGCTTTCTTT. Translation gives CSASLSGSRGTEAFF.

The V and J genes are TRBV10-3 and TRBJ1-1; 10 positions agree with TRBD1. Germline CDR1 reads ENHRY; CDR2 reads SYGVKD. The CDR3 covers 16 residues. Trimming at V came to 3 bases and at J to 7 bases, leaving 11 bases not matched to a gene. The CDR3 DNA reads as TGTGCCATCAGTGACCTGACAGGGGGCGGAGGGAATGAAGCTTTCTTT. Amino acid sequence: CAISDLTGGGGNEAFF.

The CDR3 protein is CASSVQGYEQYF. CDR3 nucleotides: TGTGCCAGCAGTGTTCAGGGCTACGAGCAGTACTTC. V usage is TRBV6-1 and J usage is TRBJ2-7; D is possibly TRBD1 (5 bases). There are 12 residues in the CDR3. The V end was cut by 4 bases, the J end by 3 bases, with 7 bases between. The germline V gene encodes CDR1 MNHNS and CDR2 SASEGT.

The V and J genes are TRBV7-3 and TRBJ2-2; 7 nucleotides agree with TRBD2. Germline V gene sequence: CDR1 SGHTA, CDR2 FQGTGA. J was trimmed by 7 bases and V by 2 bases; bases with no gene match: 10. This CDR3 region has 16 residues. This chain's CDR3 is CASSLGAGGSFGELFF. The CDR3 DNA follows: TGTGCCAGCAGCTTAGGGGCCGGCGGGAGTTTCGGGGAGCTGTTTTTT.

The V gene is TRBV7-9, the J gene TRBJ2-6, with no clear D. The V end lost 5 bases, the J end lost 0 bases, and 17 bases lay between the germline ends. There are 18 residues in the CDR3. In germline, CDR1 is SEHNR, CDR2 FQNEAQ (reference sequence). CDR3 residues: CASSENRAAGSGANVLTF. The CDR3 DNA is TGTGCCAGCAGCGAAAATCGGGCTGCCGGCTCTGGGGCCAACGTCCTGACTTTC.

The sample holds one count of this clonotype. This sequence joins TRBV6-6 and TRBJ1-5; no firm D call. CDR3 length: 15 amino acids. The germline V gene encodes CDR1 MNHNY and CDR2 SVGAGI (reference sequence). The V end lost 6 bases, the J end lost 6 bases, and 18 bases lay between the germline ends. DNA of the CDR3: TGTGCCAGCAGCCAAACAGAGATCCGGAGTCAGCCCCAGCATTTT. Its translation is CASSQTEIRSQPQHF.

The rearrangement joins TRBV7-6 to TRBJ2-7, with TRBD2 as a possible D gene (6 bases). With 0 bases removed from V and 5 bases from J, the gap between germline ends came to 20 bases. The CDR3 covers 17 residues. Germline V CDR1 and CDR2: SGHVS, FNYEAQ. DNA for the CDR3: TGTGCCAGCAGCTTAGCGCCTCGGGGGAGCTCCCCGGACGAGCAGTACTTC. Its translation: CASSLAPRGSSPDEQYF.

The J gene is TRBJ1-2, the V gene TRBV28; a possible D gene is TRBD1 (5 bases). The CDR3 contains 13 residues. Trimming removed 5 bases from V and 5 bases from J, with 12 bases in between. The germline gives CDR1 MDHEN, CDR2 SYDVKM. CDR3 sequence (DNA): TGTGCCAGCAGTCCGCGGGGGTTATATGGCTACACCTTC. Protein sequence: CASSPRGLYGYTF.